What follows describes a single T cell receptor (beta chain). The sample belongs to a study of blood T cell repertoires in COVID-19. CDR1 and CDR2 from the germline V gene are LGHNA and YSLEER. CDR3 length: 13 amino acids. Deletions cut 0 bases from V and 8 bases from J, with 9 bases between. In the authors' methods: Reference gene primer amplification gave nucleated cell count estimates. Profiled with immunoSEQ multiplex PCR; TCRdb holds only in-frame clones, not every one. V and J calls plus clone size are reproduced from that table; the DNA served to infer D and trimming. The data show approximately 240,000 clones, with around four fifths seen just once and roughly 5% held by the top ten.

The clonotype comes from a woman aged 60-70 years who had recovered from COVID-19. The sample was peripheral blood. The chain couples TRBV4-3 to TRBJ2-3; no reliable D call. The CDR3 sequence: CASSQDRLSTQYF. The CDR3 DNA reads as TGCGCCAGCAGCCAAGATAGACTCTCTACGCAGTATTTT.